A single sample gave rise to the 26 T cell receptor beta chains below, sequenced in a study of T cells after yellow fever vaccination (dated by TCRdb to between 2018 and 2021). The library was built by means of 5' RACE. Sequencing was carried out with an Illumina HiSeq 2500. TCRdb reworked the public reads: Q25 trimming with fastp, MiXCR clone assembly, productive beta chains retained. Rows with a matching CDR3 protein are joined into one entry that keeps the most common DNA and genes. This sample gives around 350,000 distinct CDR3 sequences in total; around a tenth of them show up just once. The ten largest clones add up to less than 20% of the sample. The sample's treatment or condition, from its label and the paper: live attenuated yellow fever vaccine strain. The sequencing here drew on PBMCs, taken on the day of the first yellow fever vaccination. These receptors were collected from a man between 18 and 35 years old who received the YFV17D yellow fever vaccine.

This clonotype appeared a few times. The V and J genes are TRBV15 and TRBJ1-1; 7 bases fit TRBD1. Trimming took 5 bases from V and 1 from J; bases not matched to a gene: 4. This CDR3 has 14 residues. CDR1 is LNHNV and CDR2 is YYDKDF in the germline V gene (reference sequence). The DNA for the CDR3 is TGTGCCACCAGCCTCTACAGGGGGAACACTGAAGCTTTCTTT. Amino acids: CATSLYRGNTEAFF.

The V gene is TRBV29-1, the J gene TRBJ2-5; TRBD1 agrees at 10 bases. J was trimmed by 3 bases and V by 3 bases; bases with no gene match: 7. The germline V gene encodes CDR1 SQVTM and CDR2 ANQGSEA. CDR3 size: 15 residues. CDR3 in DNA: TGCAGCGTTGATCCCTCGGGACAGGGGAAAGAGACCCAGTACTTC. Protein: CSVDPSGQGKETQYF.

In its sample, this clonotype was seen a few times. This sequence joins TRBV28 and TRBJ2-7, with D uncertain. CDR1 and CDR2 (germline): MDHEN, SYDVKM. CDR3 size: 16 residues. Trimming removed 6 bases at V and 2 bases at J, with 20 bases between. CDR3 nucleotide sequence: TGTGCCAGCAGCCACCTAAAAGACATCGTCCCCTACGAGCAGTACTTC. Amino acid sequence: CASSHLKDIVPYEQYF.

This clonotype has just a few counts. The chain is built from TRBV18 and TRBJ1-1; D may be TRBD1 (5 bases). The CDR3 has 11 residues. Trimming cost V 6 bases and J 5 bases, with 7 bases left between them. CDR1 is KGHSH, CDR2 LQKENI, per germline. The CDR3 here is CASSDSTEAFF. The CDR3 DNA is TGTGCCAGCTCCGACAGTACTGAAGCTTTCTTT. The full variable domain, with the rest looked up from reference TRBV18 and TRBJ1-1, is NAGVMQNPRHLVRRRGQEARLRCSPMKGHSHVYWYRQLPEEGLKFMVYLQKENIIDESGMPKERFSAEFPKEGPSILRIQQVVRGDSAAYFCASSDSTEAFFGQGTRLTVV.

This clonotype was seen only a few times. The chain joins TRBV19 to TRBJ1-1, with a tentative D call TRBD1 (6 bases). V lost 5 bases and J 5 bases, leaving 12 bases between the germline ends. The CDR3 runs 13 residues. Germline CDR1 and CDR2: LNHDA and SQIVND (reference sequence). CDR3 residues: CASSPQGLTEAFF. The CDR3 nucleotides read TGTGCCAGTAGTCCCCAGGGGCTGACTGAAGCTTTCTTT.

V gene TRBV28 combines with J gene TRBJ2-4; D possibly corresponds to TRBD2 (5 bases). The V gene's germline CDR1 is MDHEN and CDR2 SYDVKM. V lost 5 bases and J lost 1, with 18 bases in between. CDR3 size: 17 residues. DNA of the CDR3: TGTGCCAGCAGTATTCGGACGGGGAAAGTGGCCAAAAACATTCAGTACTTC. This sequence encodes CASSIRTGKVAKNIQYF.

The chain links TRBV10-3 to TRBJ1-1, with TRBD1 as a possible D gene (6 bases). The germline gives CDR1 ENHRY, CDR2 SYGVKD. The V end was cut by 3 bases, the J end by 3 bases, with 11 bases between. The CDR3 totals 14 residues. The CDR3: CAISDIPGDTEAFF. CDR3 nucleotide sequence: TGTGCCATCAGTGATATCCCAGGGGACACTGAAGCTTTCTTT.

The chain carries TRBV4-3 and TRBJ2-3, with 12 bases lining up with TRBD2. V shed 2 bases, J shed 4 bases, and the junction held 4 bases outside the gene matches. In germline, CDR1 is LGHNA, CDR2 YSLEER. CDR3 length equals 16 residues. For the CDR3, the DNA is TGCGCCAGCAGCCAAAATCTAGCGGGGGGGGCAGATACGCAGTATTTT. As protein: CASSQNLAGGADTQYF.

This clonotype was observed a handful of times. The V call is TRBV20-1, the J call TRBJ1-1; TRBD1 might be the D (6 bases). CDR3 length: 13 residues. Germline V lookup: CDR1 DFQATT, CDR2 SNEGSKA (reference sequence). Between the trimmed V and J ends, which lost 3 bases and 1 base, there was a span of 9 bases. The CDR3 DNA follows: TGCAGTGCTAGTCCGACAGGGAACACTGAAGCTTTCTTT. Its translation: CSASPTGNTEAFF.

A remark on this clonotype: A much larger clone sits a single nucleotide away, making a read error possible. The chain uses TRBV12-3 or TRBV12-4 and TRBJ1-6, with unresolved D. Trimming removed 11 bases at V and 7 bases at J, with 15 bases between. The CDR3 totals 13 residues. The CDR3 sequence: CAGARGKNSPLHF. CDR3 bases: TGTGCCGGTGCCAGAGGGAAAAATTCACCCCTCCACTTT.

V gene TRBV4-2 combines with J gene TRBJ1-2; 9 bases are shared with TRBD1. The V gene's germline CDR1 is LGHNA and CDR2 YNFKEQ. The trim removed 0 bases at V and 8 bases at J, leaving 4 bases unmatched. This CDR3 has 14 amino acids. The CDR3 region is CASSQEGQGWGYTF. In nucleotides, the CDR3 is TGTGCCAGCAGCCAAGAGGGACAGGGATGGGGCTACACCTTC.

The chain uses TRBV5-1 and TRBJ2-5; 7 nucleotides agree with TRBD2. The V gene's germline CDR1 is SGHRS and CDR2 YFSETQ. This CDR3 spans 17 amino acids. The V gene end was trimmed by 0 bases and the J gene end by 0 bases; junction bases not matched to a gene: 8. CDR3 DNA: TGCGCCAGCAGCTTGGCCTTGACGAGCGGGGACCAAGAGACCCAGTACTTC. Protein: CASSLALTSGDQETQYF.

This clonotype was observed a handful of times. This sequence joins TRBV6-1 and TRBJ1-4; no reliable D call. Trimming stripped 6 bases from V and 8 bases from J, with 16 bases between. Germline CDR1 MNHNS, CDR2 SASEGT. The CDR3 sequence is 14 residues long. The CDR3 spells CASSHGFTQEKLFF. The CDR3 DNA follows: TGTGCCAGCAGCCACGGATTCACCCAGGAAAAACTGTTTTTT.

This clonotype appeared once. This may stem from a read error, because a much larger clone lies one nucleotide away. The CDR3 sequence: CASSAGTEAFF. CDR3 in DNA: TGTGCCAGCAGCGCGGGGACTGAAGCTTTCTTT. The chain couples TRBV9 to TRBJ1-1; D unclear. V gave up 3 bases and J gave up 5 bases, with 5 bases separating them. This CDR3 has 11 residues. Per germline, CDR1 SGDLS and CDR2 YYNGEE.

This clonotype was recorded a few times. This chain joins TRBV12-3 or TRBV12-4 and TRBJ1-1, with 10 bases that match TRBD1. The ends lost 4 bases at V and 6 bases at J; junction bases unmatched: 5. This CDR3 contains 14 residues. CDR3 sequence: CASSSRQGAPEAFF. The CDR3 nucleotides read TGTGCCAGCAGTTCTCGACAGGGGGCCCCTGAAGCTTTCTTT.

The rearrangement joins TRBV4-1 to TRBJ2-7; 14 nucleotides align to TRBD2. V was clipped by 4 bases and J by 4 bases; unmatched bases: 3. The CDR3 length is 15 residues. Germline V gives CDR1 MGHRA, CDR2 YSYEKL. CDR3 nucleotides: TGCGCCAGCAGCCGGGGGACTAGCGGGGGTTACGAGCAGTACGTC. Translating gives CASSRGTSGGYEQYV.

The chain joins TRBV7-8 to TRBJ1-5, with D maybe TRBD1 (5 bases). CDR1 is SGHVS and CDR2 is FQNEAQ in the germline V gene. The germline V and J ends were trimmed by 6 bases and 5 bases, with 20 bases remaining between them. The length of the CDR3 is 16 residues. CDR3 bases: TGTGCCAGCAGTCCCCGTCAGGGATTGGACGATCAGCCCCAGCATTTT. Translated, it gives CASSPRQGLDDQPQHF.

CDR3 sequence reads: CASSFEPRTGFNYGYTF. Written as DNA, the CDR3 is TGTGCCAGCAGCTTCGAGCCCCGGACAGGGTTTAACTATGGCTACACCTTC. The chain combines TRBV11-2 with TRBJ1-2, with TRBD1 matching 8 bases. The CDR3 totals 17 residues. V was clipped by 3 bases and J by 1 base; unmatched bases: 10. Germline CDR1 SGHAT, CDR2 FQNNGV. Using reference TRBV11-2 and TRBJ1-2 for the parts outside the CDR3, the full variable domain is EAGVAQSPRYKIIEKRQSVAFWCNPISGHATLYWYQQILGQGPKLLIQFQNNGVVDDSQLPKDRFSAERLKGVDSTLKIQPAKLEDSAVYLCASSFEPRTGFNYGYTFGSGTRLTVV.

The chain uses TRBV5-6 and TRBJ1-1; no firm D call. This CDR3 is built from 13 residues. V shed 5 bases and J shed 3 bases, with 11 bases lying between them. Germline V lookup: CDR1 SGHDT, CDR2 YYEEEE. In nucleotides, the CDR3 is TGTGCCAGCAGGGAGCATGGGGACACTGAAGCTTTCTTT. Translation: CASREHGDTEAFF.

This clonotype was picked up a small number of times. This rearrangement joins TRBV12-3 or TRBV12-4 to TRBJ2-7; 10 bases map to TRBD2. V shed 6 bases, J shed 3 bases, and the junction held 8 bases outside the gene matches. The CDR3 runs 15 residues. The CDR3 DNA sequence: TGTGCCAGCAGCCGCTTAGCGGGGGGTGTCTACGAGCAGTACTTC. Translating gives CASSRLAGGVYEQYF.

The chain links TRBV3-1 to TRBJ2-7, with D perhaps TRBD1 or TRBD2 (6 bases each). CDR1 and CDR2 (germline): LGHDT, YNNKEL (reference sequence). The CDR3 is 14 residues long. V shed 4 bases and J shed 4 bases, with 14 bases lying between them. For the CDR3, the DNA is TGTGCCAGCAGCCCTTCGGAGGGGGTATACGAGCAGTACGTC. Its translation is CASSPSEGVYEQYV.

The chain couples TRBV4-3 to TRBJ2-1; tentatively, D is TRBD2 (5 bases). Germline V gene data show CDR1 as LGHNA and CDR2 as YSLEER. The CDR3 extends over 18 amino acids. Trimming removed 3 bases at V and 5 bases at J, with 23 bases between. The CDR3 DNA sequence: TGCGCCAGCAGCCAGGAACCACCGGGAAACCTAATTAACAATGAGCAGTTCTTC. This sequence encodes CASSQEPPGNLINNEQFF.

The chain couples TRBV3-1 to TRBJ2-2, with TRBD1 as a possible D gene (6 bases). Germline CDR1 LGHDT, CDR2 YNNKEL (reference sequence). The CDR3 totals 15 residues. V was cut by 4 bases and J by 6 bases, with 15 bases left in between. In DNA form, the CDR3 reads TGTGCCAGCAGCCTAACCGCAGGGGCCGCCGGGGAGCTGTTTTTT. Translation: CASSLTAGAAGELFF.

This clonotype was seen a few times. This chain connects TRBV12-3 or TRBV12-4 to TRBJ2-6, with no clear D. Trimming took 6 bases from V and 0 from J, leaving 6 bases between them. The CDR3 contains 14 residues. The CDR3 nucleotides read TGTGCCAGCAGCCCTCACTCTGGGGCCAACGTCCTGACTTTC. Amino acid sequence: CASSPHSGANVLTF.

This clonotype was counted a few times. The rearrangement joins TRBV19 to TRBJ2-7, with 9 bases identical to TRBD1. The germline gives CDR1 LNHDA, CDR2 SQIVND (reference sequence). The length of the CDR3 is 14 residues. Trimming at V came to 7 bases and at J to 4 bases, leaving 8 bases not matched to a gene. CDR3 DNA: TGTGCCAGTAACGCCGGGACAGGGCCATACGAGCAGTACTTC. It translates to CASNAGTGPYEQYF.

This clonotype was seen more than once but under ten times. V and J are TRBV9 and TRBJ2-1; 12 nucleotides agree with TRBD2. CDR3 length: 16 amino acids. After removal of 0 bases from V and 7 bases from J, the junction contained 5 bases not matched to a gene. Germline values: CDR1 SGDLS, CDR2 YYNGEE. This CDR3 is CASSVAPTSGGNEQFF. Here the CDR3 DNA reads TGTGCCAGCAGCGTAGCTCCGACTAGCGGGGGAAATGAGCAGTTCTTC. The full variable domain, with the rest looked up from reference TRBV9 and TRBJ2-1, is DSGVTQTPKHLITATGQRVTLRCSPRSGDLSVYWYQQSLDQGLQFLIQYYNGEERAKGNILERFSAQQFPDLHSELNLSSLELGDSALYFCASSVAPTSGGNEQFFGPGTRLTVL.